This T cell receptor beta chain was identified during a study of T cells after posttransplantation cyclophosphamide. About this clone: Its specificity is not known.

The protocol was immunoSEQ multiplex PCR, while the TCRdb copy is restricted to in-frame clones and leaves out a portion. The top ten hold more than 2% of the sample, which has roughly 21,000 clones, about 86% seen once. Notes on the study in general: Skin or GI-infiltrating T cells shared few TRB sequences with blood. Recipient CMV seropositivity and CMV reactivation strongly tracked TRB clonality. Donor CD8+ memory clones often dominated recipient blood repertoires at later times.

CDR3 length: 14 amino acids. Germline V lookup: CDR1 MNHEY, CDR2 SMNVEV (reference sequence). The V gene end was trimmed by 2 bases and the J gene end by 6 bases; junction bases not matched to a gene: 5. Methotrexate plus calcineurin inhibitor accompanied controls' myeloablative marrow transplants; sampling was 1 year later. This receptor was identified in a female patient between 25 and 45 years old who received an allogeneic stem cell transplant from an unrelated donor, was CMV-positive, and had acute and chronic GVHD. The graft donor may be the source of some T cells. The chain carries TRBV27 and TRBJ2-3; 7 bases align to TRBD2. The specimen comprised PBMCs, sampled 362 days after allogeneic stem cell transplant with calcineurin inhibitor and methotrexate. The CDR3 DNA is TGTGCCAGCAGTTTACAGGGAGGGTCGGATACGCAGTATTTT. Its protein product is CASSLQGGSDTQYF.